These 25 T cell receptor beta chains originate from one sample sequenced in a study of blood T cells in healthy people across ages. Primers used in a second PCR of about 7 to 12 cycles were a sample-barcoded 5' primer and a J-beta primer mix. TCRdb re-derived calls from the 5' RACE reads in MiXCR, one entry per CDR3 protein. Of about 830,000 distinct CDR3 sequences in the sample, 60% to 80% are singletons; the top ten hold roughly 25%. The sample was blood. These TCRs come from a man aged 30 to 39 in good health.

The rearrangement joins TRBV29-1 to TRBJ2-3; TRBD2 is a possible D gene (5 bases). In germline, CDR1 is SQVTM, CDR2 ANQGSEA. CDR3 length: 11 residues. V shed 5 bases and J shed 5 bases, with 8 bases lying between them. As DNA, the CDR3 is TGCAGCGTTTGGGAGAGAGATACGCAGTATTTT. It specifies CSVWERDTQYF.

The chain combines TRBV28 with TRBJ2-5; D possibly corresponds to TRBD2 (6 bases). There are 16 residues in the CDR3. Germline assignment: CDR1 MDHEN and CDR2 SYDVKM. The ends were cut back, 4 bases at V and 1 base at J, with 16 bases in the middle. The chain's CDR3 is CASSSLPGTFQETQYF. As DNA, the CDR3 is TGTGCCAGCAGTTCCTTGCCCGGGACTTTCCAAGAGACCCAGTACTTC. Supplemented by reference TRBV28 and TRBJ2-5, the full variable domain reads DVKVTQSSRYLVKRTGEKVFLECVQDMDHENMFWYRQDPGLGLRLIYFSYDVKMKEKGDIPEGYSVSREKKERFSLILESASTNQTSMYLCASSSLPGTFQETQYFGPGTRLLVL.

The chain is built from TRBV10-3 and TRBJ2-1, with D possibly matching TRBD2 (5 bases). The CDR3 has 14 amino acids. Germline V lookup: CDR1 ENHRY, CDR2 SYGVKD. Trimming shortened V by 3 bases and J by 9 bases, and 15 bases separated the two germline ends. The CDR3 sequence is CAISDPSFVVEQFF. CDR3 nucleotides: TGTGCCATCAGTGATCCTAGCTTTGTGGTTGAGCAGTTCTTC.

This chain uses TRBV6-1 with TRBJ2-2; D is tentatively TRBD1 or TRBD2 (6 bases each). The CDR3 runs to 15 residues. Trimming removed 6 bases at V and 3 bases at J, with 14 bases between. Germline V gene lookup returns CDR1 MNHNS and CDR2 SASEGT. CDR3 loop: CASSSQGGDTGELFF. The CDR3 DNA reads TGTGCCAGCAGCTCACAGGGAGGCGACACCGGGGAGCTGTTTTTT.

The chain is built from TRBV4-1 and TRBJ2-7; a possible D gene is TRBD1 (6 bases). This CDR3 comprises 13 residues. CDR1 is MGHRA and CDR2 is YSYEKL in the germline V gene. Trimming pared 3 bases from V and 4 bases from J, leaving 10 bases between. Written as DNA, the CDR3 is TGCGCCAGCAGCCAGAAACAGGGTTACGAGCAGTACTTC. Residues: CASSQKQGYEQYF.

The CDR3 region is CAISVGGYQETQYF. The CDR3 region has the DNA TGTGCCATCAGTGTCGGCGGGTACCAAGAGACCCAGTACTTC. This chain joins TRBV10-3 and TRBJ2-5, with TRBD2 as a possible D gene (5 bases). With 4 bases removed from V and 0 bases from J, the gap between germline ends came to 9 bases. The CDR3 spans 14 residues. Germline-derived CDR1 and CDR2 are ENHRY and SYGVKD.

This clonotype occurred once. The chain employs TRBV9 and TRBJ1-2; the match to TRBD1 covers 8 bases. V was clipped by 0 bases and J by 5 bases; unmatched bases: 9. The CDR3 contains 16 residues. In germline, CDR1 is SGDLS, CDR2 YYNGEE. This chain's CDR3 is CASSVGPQGAGYGYTF. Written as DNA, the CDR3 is TGTGCCAGCAGCGTAGGGCCGCAGGGGGCCGGGTATGGCTACACCTTC. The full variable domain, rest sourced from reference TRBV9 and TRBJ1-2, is DSGVTQTPKHLITATGQRVTLRCSPRSGDLSVYWYQQSLDQGLQFLIQYYNGEERAKGNILERFSAQQFPDLHSELNLSSLELGDSALYFCASSVGPQGAGYGYTFGSGTRLTVV.

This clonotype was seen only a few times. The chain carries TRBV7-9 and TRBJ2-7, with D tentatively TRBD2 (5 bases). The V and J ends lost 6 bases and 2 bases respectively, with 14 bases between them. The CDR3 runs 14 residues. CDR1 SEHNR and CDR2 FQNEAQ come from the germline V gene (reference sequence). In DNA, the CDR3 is TGTGCCAGCAGTTTAATCGAGGGCCCCTACGAGCAGTACTTC. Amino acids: CASSLIEGPYEQYF.

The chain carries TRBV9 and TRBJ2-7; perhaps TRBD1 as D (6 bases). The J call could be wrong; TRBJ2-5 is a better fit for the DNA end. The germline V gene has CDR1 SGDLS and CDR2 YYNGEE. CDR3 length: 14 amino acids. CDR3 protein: CASSVTGLAETQYF. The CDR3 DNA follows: TGTGCCAGCAGCGTTACAGGGCTGGCAGAGACCCAGTACTTC.

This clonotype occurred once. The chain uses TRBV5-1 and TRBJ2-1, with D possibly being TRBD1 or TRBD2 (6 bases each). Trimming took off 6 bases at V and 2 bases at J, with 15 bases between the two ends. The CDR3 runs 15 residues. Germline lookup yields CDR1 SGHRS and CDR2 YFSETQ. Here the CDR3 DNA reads TGCGCCAGCACCTCCGACGGGGGCGCCTACAATGAGCAGTTCTTC. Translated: CASTSDGGAYNEQFF.

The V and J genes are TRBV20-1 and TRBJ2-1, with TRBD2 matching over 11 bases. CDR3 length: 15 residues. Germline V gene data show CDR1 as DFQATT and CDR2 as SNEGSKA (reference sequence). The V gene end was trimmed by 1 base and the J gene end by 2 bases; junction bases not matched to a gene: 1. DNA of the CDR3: TGCAGTGCTAGAGCGGGACTAGCGGCCTACAATGAGCAGTTCTTC. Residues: CSARAGLAAYNEQFF.

The CDR3 region has the DNA TGTGCCAGCAGTTCTTCTTGGCGGGGGGCAGTTGAGCAGTTCTTC. Its translation: CASSSSWRGAVEQFF. The gene calls are TRBV6-5 and TRBJ2-1, with TRBD2 matching over 8 bases. The CDR3 length is 15 residues. The junction had 11 bases not matched to a gene; V was cut back by 4 bases and J by 9 bases. Germline assignment: CDR1 MNHEY and CDR2 SVGAGI.

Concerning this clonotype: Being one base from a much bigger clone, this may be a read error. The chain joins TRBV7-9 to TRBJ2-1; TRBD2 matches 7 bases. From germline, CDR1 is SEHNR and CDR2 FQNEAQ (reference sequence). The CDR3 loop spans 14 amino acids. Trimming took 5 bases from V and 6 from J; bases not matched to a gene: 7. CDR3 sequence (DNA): TGTGCCAGCAGCGCCTCCGGGACTACCAATGAGCAGTTCTTC. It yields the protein CASSASGTTNEQFF.

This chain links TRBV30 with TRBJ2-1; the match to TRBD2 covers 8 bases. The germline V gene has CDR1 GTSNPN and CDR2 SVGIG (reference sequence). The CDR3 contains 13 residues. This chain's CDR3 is CACGGPSYNEQFF. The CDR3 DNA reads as TGTGCTTGCGGGGGGCCATCCTACAATGAGCAGTTCTTC.

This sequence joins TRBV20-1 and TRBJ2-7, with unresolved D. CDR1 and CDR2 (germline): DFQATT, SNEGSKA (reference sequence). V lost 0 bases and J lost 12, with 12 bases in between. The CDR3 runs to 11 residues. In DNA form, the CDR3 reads TGCAGTGCTAGAGACGGCCACCTAGGGTACTTC. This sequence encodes CSARDGHLGYF.

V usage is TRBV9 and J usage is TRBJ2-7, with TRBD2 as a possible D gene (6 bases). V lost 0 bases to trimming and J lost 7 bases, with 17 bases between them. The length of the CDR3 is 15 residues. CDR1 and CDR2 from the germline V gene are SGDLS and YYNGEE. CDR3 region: CASSVGPGTLSEQYF. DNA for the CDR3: TGTGCCAGCAGCGTAGGGCCAGGGACTCTGAGTGAGCAGTACTTC. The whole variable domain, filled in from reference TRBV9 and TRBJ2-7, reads DSGVTQTPKHLITATGQRVTLRCSPRSGDLSVYWYQQSLDQGLQFLIQYYNGEERAKGNILERFSAQQFPDLHSELNLSSLELGDSALYFCASSVGPGTLSEQYFGPGTRLTVT.

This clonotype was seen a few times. CDR3 bases: TGTGCCAGCACCCGGGGCACCGAGGGAGGCTACACCTTC. Translating it yields CASTRGTEGGYTF. This chain uses TRBV12-3 or TRBV12-4 with TRBJ1-2, with a weak D call TRBD1 (5 bases). Trimming cost V 7 bases and J 8 bases, with 17 bases left between them. The CDR3 runs to 13 residues.

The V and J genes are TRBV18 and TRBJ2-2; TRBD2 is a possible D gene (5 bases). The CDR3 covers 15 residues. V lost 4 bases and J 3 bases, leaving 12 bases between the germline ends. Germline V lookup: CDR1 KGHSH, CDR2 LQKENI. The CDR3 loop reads CASSQRGSYTGELFF. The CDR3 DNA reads TGTGCCAGCTCACAAAGAGGGAGCTACACCGGGGAGCTGTTTTTT.

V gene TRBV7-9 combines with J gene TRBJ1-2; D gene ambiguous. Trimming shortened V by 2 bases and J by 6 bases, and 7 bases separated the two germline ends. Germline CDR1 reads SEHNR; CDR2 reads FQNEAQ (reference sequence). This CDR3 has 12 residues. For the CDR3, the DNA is TGTGCCAGCAGCTTAAGGGCGGATGGCTACACCTTC. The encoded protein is CASSLRADGYTF.

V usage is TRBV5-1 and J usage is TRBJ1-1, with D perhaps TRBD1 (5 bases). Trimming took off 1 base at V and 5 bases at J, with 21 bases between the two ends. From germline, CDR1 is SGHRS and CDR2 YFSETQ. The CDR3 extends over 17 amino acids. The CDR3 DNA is TGCGCCAGCAGCTTGAGGGAAACCAGGGCTATAAGAACTGAAGCTTTCTTT. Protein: CASSLRETRAIRTEAFF.

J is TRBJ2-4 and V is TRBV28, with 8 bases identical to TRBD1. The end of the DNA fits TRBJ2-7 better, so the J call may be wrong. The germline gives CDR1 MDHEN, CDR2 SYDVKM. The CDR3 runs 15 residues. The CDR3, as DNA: TGTGCCAGCAGTGTACCAGACAGGGGAGGCCACGAGCAGTACTTC. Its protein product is CASSVPDRGGHEQYF.

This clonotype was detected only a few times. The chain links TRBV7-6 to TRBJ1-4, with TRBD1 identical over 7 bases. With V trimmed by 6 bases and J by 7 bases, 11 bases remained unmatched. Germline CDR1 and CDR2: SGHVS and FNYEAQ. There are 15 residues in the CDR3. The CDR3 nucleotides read TGTGCCAGCAGGCTGGAGGCAGGGGGAGGTGAAAAACTGTTTTTT. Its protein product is CASRLEAGGGEKLFF.

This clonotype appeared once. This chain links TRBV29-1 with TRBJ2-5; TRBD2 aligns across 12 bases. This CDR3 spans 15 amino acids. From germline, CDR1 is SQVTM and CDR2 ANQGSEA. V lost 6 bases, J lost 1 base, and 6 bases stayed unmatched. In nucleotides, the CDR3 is TGCAGCGTCCCTCTAGCGGGGGGGTTCCAAGAGACCCAGTACTTC. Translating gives CSVPLAGGFQETQYF. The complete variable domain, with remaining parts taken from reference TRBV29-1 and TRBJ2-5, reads SAVISQKPSRDICQRGTSLTIQCQVDSQVTMMFWYRQQPGQSLTLIATANQGSEATYESGFVIDKFPISRPNLTFSTLTVSNMSPEDSSIYLCSVPLAGGFQETQYFGPGTRLLVL.

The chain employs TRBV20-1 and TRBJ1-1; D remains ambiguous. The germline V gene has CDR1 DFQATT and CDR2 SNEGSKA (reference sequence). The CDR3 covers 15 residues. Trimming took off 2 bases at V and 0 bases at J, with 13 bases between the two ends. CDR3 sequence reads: CSARNPQTLNTEAFF. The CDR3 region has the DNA TGCAGTGCTAGAAATCCACAGACGTTGAACACTGAAGCTTTCTTT.

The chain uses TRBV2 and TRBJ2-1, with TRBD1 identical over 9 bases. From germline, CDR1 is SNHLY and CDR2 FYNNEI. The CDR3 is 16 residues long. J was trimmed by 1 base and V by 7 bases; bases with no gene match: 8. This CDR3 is CASNSGTGRSYNEQFF. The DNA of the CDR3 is TGTGCCAGCAATTCCGGGACAGGGAGGTCCTACAATGAGCAGTTCTTC.